A selection of T cell receptor beta chains follows, all from one sample in a study of blood T cells in healthy people across ages. MiXCR was run by TCRdb on the 5' RACE reads, yielding one entry per CDR3 protein. The top ten hold around 23% of the sample, which has 1.8 million or so distinct CDR3 sequences, more than 35% seen once. Sequenced input: blood. These receptors all stem from a human donor in good health. The CDR3 runs from the conserved cysteine through the conserved F or W. D genes are given only for firm matches. Clone size is shown for a subset of rows, as once, few, many or a class of expanded clone.

TRBD1	TRBV5-5	few	TRBJ2-7	TGTGCCAGCACCCCACAGGGGAAGAGCTACGAGCAGTACTTC	CASTPQGKSYEQYF
.	TRBV28	.	TRBJ1-2	TGTGCCAGCAGTGCCCGCGGGACGGTCCTTGATCATGGCTACACCTTC	CASSARGTVLDHGYTF
TRBD1	TRBV20-1	.	TRBJ2-3	TGCAGTGCTCCGGGACAGAGCACAGATACGCGGTATTTT	CSAPGQSTDTRYF
TRBD2	TRBV20-1	.	TRBJ2-1	TGCAGTGCTAGAGATACGGGGGGGCCTAGGAATGAGCAGTTCTTC	CSARDTGGPRNEQFF
.	TRBV5-1	.	TRBJ2-1	TGCGCCAGCAGCTCGGCGGGACTGGCCGAGCAGTTCTTC	CASSSAGLAEQFF
.	TRBV7-2	.	TRBJ2-7	TGTGCCAGCAGCTCCCGGCCGATGGGGGCCTACGAGCAGTACTTC	CASSSRPMGAYEQYF
TRBD1	TRBV6-2/TRBV6-3	.	TRBJ1-4	TGTGCCAGCAGTCCACAGGGGCCGGCGGGTGAAAAACTGTTTTTT	CASSPQGPAGEKLFF
.	TRBV5-6	.	TRBJ2-1	TGTGCCAGCAGCTTGGCCGCAGGGTCCTACGAGCAGTTCTTC	CASSLAAGSYEQFF
TRBD2	TRBV3-1	.	TRBJ2-1	TGTGCCAGCAGCCTATCCGGGACTAGCATCGGCAATGAGCAGTTCTTC	CASSLSGTSIGNEQFF
TRBD1	TRBV4-1	.	TRBJ2-7	TGCGCCAGCAGCCGTCCCGGGACAGGGTCCTACGAGCAGTACTTC	CASSRPGTGSYEQYF
.	TRBV5-6	.	TRBJ1-5	TGTGTCAGCAGCTTTCGGGGGATGGACGAACCCCAGCATTTT	CVSSFRGMDEPQHF
.	TRBV13	few	TRBJ2-3	TGTGCCAGCAGCCGTACCATACGTGCAGATACGCAGTATTTT	CASSRTIRADTQYF
.	TRBV9	.	TRBJ2-7	TGTGCCAGCAGCATAGAGGGTTTAAGCTCCTACGAGCAGTACTTC	CASSIEGLSSYEQYF
.	TRBV6-2/TRBV6-3	few	TRBJ2-7	TGTGCCAGCGCTCCCAACAGGGCCGGGGAGCAGTACTTC	CASAPNRAGEQYF
.	TRBV29-1	.	TRBJ1-2	TGCAGCGTTGAACCCCAAGGGCATAACTATGGCTACACCTTC	CSVEPQGHNYGYTF
TRBD2	TRBV20-1	.	TRBJ2-5	TGCAGTGCTAGTGTCGCGGGGGTGAGAGAGACCCAGTACTTC	CSASVAGVRETQYF
.	TRBV5-1	.	TRBJ2-1	TGCGCCAGCAGCTTTCCAGGGTGGGGGAGCTCCTACAATGAGCAGTTCTTC	CASSFPGWGSSYNEQFF
.	TRBV29-1	.	TRBJ1-1	TGCAGCGTTGAGCTATGGAGTCAGAACACTGAAGCTTTCTTT	CSVELWSQNTEAFF
TRBD1	TRBV4-1	few	TRBJ2-1	TGCGCCAGCAGTTTACAGGGGGCGCCGTATGAGCAGTTCTTC	CASSLQGAPYEQFF
.	TRBV12-5	.	TRBJ1-1	TGTGCTAGTGGTTTGGAGGGAACCAACACTGAAGCTTTCTTT	CASGLEGTNTEAFF
.	TRBV20-1	.	TRBJ1-1	TGCAGTGCTAGCAGTGCGTCGGACACTGAAGCTTTCTTT	CSASSASDTEAFF
.	TRBV5-1	few	TRBJ2-3	TGCGCCAGCACCGGGACGGTCAGCACAGATACGCAGTATTTT	CASTGTVSTDTQYF
.	TRBV12-3/TRBV12-4	.	TRBJ2-4	TGTGCCAGCAGTTCGCTAATCGGTAGGACGGGGTTGAGGGGCAAAAACATTCAGTACTTC	CASSSLIGRTGLRGKNIQYF
.	TRBV4-1	.	TRBJ1-6	TGCGCCAGCAGCCGGGTAGGTTCCTCACCCCTCCACTTT	CASSRVGSSPLHF
.	TRBV29-1	.	TRBJ2-1	TGCAGCGTTTCAACACAGAACAATGAGCAGTTCTTC	CSVSTQNNEQFF
TRBD1	TRBV7-9	.	TRBJ2-5	TGTGCCAGCAGCCCCCGGGACAGGGGCGTGGAGACCCAGTACTTC	CASSPRDRGVETQYF
TRBD1	TRBV7-3	.	TRBJ2-1	TGTGCCAGCAGCTCAGCTACATGGACAGGGGAGAGTGTGGACAATGAGCAGTTCTTC	CASSSATWTGESVDNEQFF
.	TRBV12-3/TRBV12-4	.	TRBJ1-2	TGTGCCAGCAGTTTAAGGAGTTCGTTCTATGGCTACACCTTC	CASSLRSSFYGYTF
.	TRBV12-5	few	TRBJ1-1	TGTGCTAGTGGTTGGCAGGGTACCGAAGCTTTCTTT	CASGWQGTEAFF
TRBD2	TRBV20-1	.	TRBJ2-1	TGCAGTGCTAGATTGCTAGCGGGGGGGCAGTCCTCCTACAATGAGCAGTTCTTC	CSARLLAGGQSSYNEQFF
.	TRBV20-1	.	TRBJ2-4	TGCAGTGCTAGAGAATTAGGTGGGGCGGCCTTTCAGTACTTC	CSARELGGAAFQYF
.	TRBV7-9	.	TRBJ2-5	TGTGCCAGCAGCTTAGCGAAGGATAGGGAGACCCAGTACTTC	CASSLAKDRETQYF
TRBD1	TRBV2	.	TRBJ2-1	TGTGCCAGCAGTGAACTAGGGGGCACGGGCAATGAGCAGTTCTTC	CASSELGGTGNEQFF
.	TRBV9	few	TRBJ2-5	TGTGCCAGCAGCGTAGCGGCTAGCTGGGGGGAGACCCAGTACTTC	CASSVAASWGETQYF
.	TRBV7-2	once	TRBJ2-2	TGTGCCAGCAGCTTAGTATGGTCCACCGGGGAGCTGTTTTTT	CASSLVWSTGELFF
TRBD2	TRBV29-1	.	TRBJ2-1	TGCAGCGTTGGGGGGCGGGGGGGAGACAATGAGCAGTTCTTC	CSVGGRGGDNEQFF
TRBD1	TRBV28	few	TRBJ2-5	TGTGCCAGCACCCTAGGGTGGACAGGGAAGACCCAGTACTTC	CASTLGWTGKTQYF
TRBD2	TRBV29-1	many	TRBJ2-3	TGCAGCGCCGTCGGGGGGGATACGCAGTATTTT	CSAVGGDTQYF
TRBD2	TRBV24-1	few	TRBJ2-1	TGTGCCACCAGTGACTTAGCGGGGGGGTTCAGCTCCTACAATGAGCAGTTCTTC	CATSDLAGGFSSYNEQFF